What follows are 7 T cell receptor beta chains derived from one specimen sequenced in a study of cytotoxic CD8 clonotypes in ibrutinib-treated CLL. Profiling relied on immunoSEQ multiplex PCR, and the TCRdb table lists in-frame clones only, not all of them. Among more than 70,000 clones, around 79% were seen once, and the ten largest hold roughly 4.8%. Here the sequenced sample was PBMCs, taken after 12 months of ibrutinib treatment. These receptors originate from a human donor with chronic lymphocytic leukemia.

The chain employs TRBV5-1 and TRBJ2-7, with 10 bases aligning to TRBD2. The germline V gene encodes CDR1 SGHRS and CDR2 YFSETQ. V gave up 4 bases and J gave up 6 bases; unmatched junction bases: 7. The CDR3 runs 14 residues. CDR3 amino acids: CASSNLAGDGEQYF. As DNA, the CDR3 is TGCGCCAGCAGCAACCTAGCGGGAGACGGCGAGCAGTACTTC.

This clone turned up a few times. The chain couples TRBV9 to TRBJ1-4; D is unresolved. Per the germline V gene, CDR1 is SGDLS and CDR2 is YYNGEE. The CDR3 spans 13 residues. V was shortened by 0 bases and J by 2 bases, with 2 bases between the two germline ends. The CDR3 nucleotides are TGTGCCAGCAGCGTAGGGACTAATGAAAAACTGTTTTTT. Protein product: CASSVGTNEKLFF. The full variable domain, in which reference TRBV9 and TRBJ1-4 provide the parts outside the CDR3, is DSGVTQTPKHLITATGQRVTLRCSPRSGDLSVYWYQQSLDQGLQFLIQYYNGEERAKGNILERFSAQQFPDLHSELNLSSLELGDSALYFCASSVGTNEKLFFGSGTQLSVL.

The chain couples TRBV5-4 to TRBJ2-3; 7 positions agree with TRBD1. After removal of 3 bases from V and 3 bases from J, the junction contained 4 bases not matched to a gene. The CDR3 spans 14 residues. Germline V lookup: CDR1 SGHNT, CDR2 YYREEE (reference sequence). The CDR3 region is CASSWGTDTDTQYF. CDR3 DNA sequence: TGTGCCAGCAGCTGGGGGACAGATACAGATACGCAGTATTTT. Using reference TRBV5-4 and TRBJ2-3 for the parts outside the CDR3, the full variable domain is ETGVTQSPTHLIKTRGQQVTLRCSSQSGHNTVSWYQQALGQGPQFIFQYYREEENGRGNFPPRFSGLQFPNYSSELNVNALELDDSALYLCASSWGTDTDTQYFGPGTRLTVL.

This sequence joins TRBV7-6 and TRBJ2-3; perhaps TRBD1 as D (6 bases). CDR3 length: 17 residues. Germline values: CDR1 SGHVS, CDR2 FNYEAQ. V was pared by 5 bases and J by 0 bases, with 18 bases between. The DNA of the CDR3 is TGTGCCAGCAGCCCCGGGACGGGACACCCAAGCACAGATACGCAGTATTTT. The encoded protein is CASSPGTGHPSTDTQYF. Together with reference TRBV7-6 and TRBJ2-3, the CDR3 gives the full variable domain: GAGVSQSPRYKVTKRGQDVALRCDPISGHVSLYWYRQALGQGPEFLTYFNYEAQQDKSGLPNDRFSAERPEGSISTLTIQRTEQRDSAMYRCASSPGTGHPSTDTQYFGPGTRLTVL.

The genes are TRBV7-2 and TRBJ1-1, with D possibly TRBD1 on 5 matching bases. The germline gives CDR1 SGHTA, CDR2 FQGNSA. Trimming stripped 4 bases from V and 1 base from J, with 10 bases between. The CDR3 extends over 14 amino acids. The CDR3 coding sequence is TGTGCCAGCAGCTCGGGAGGGGCGAACACTGAAGCTTTCTTT. Amino acids: CASSSGGANTEAFF.

The rearrangement joins TRBV7-2 to TRBJ2-3; D is unresolved. This CDR3 is built from 14 residues. Germline loops: CDR1 SGHTA, CDR2 FQGNSA. Trimming cost V 5 bases and J 0 bases, with 9 bases left between them. Written as DNA, the CDR3 is TGTGCCAGCAGCCCCCCGACTAGCACAGATACGCAGTATTTT. The encoded protein is CASSPPTSTDTQYF.

About this clone itself: The same CDR3 also results from other DNA sequences found in this sample. This chain links TRBV18 with TRBJ2-1, with D possibly being TRBD2 (6 bases). V was pared by 3 bases and J by 4 bases, with 7 bases between. Germline-derived CDR1 and CDR2 are KGHSH and LQKENI. The CDR3 loop spans 13 amino acids. CDR3 DNA sequence: TGTGCCAGCTCACCCGGGGGATACAATGAGCAGTTCTTC. It yields the protein CASSPGGYNEQFF.